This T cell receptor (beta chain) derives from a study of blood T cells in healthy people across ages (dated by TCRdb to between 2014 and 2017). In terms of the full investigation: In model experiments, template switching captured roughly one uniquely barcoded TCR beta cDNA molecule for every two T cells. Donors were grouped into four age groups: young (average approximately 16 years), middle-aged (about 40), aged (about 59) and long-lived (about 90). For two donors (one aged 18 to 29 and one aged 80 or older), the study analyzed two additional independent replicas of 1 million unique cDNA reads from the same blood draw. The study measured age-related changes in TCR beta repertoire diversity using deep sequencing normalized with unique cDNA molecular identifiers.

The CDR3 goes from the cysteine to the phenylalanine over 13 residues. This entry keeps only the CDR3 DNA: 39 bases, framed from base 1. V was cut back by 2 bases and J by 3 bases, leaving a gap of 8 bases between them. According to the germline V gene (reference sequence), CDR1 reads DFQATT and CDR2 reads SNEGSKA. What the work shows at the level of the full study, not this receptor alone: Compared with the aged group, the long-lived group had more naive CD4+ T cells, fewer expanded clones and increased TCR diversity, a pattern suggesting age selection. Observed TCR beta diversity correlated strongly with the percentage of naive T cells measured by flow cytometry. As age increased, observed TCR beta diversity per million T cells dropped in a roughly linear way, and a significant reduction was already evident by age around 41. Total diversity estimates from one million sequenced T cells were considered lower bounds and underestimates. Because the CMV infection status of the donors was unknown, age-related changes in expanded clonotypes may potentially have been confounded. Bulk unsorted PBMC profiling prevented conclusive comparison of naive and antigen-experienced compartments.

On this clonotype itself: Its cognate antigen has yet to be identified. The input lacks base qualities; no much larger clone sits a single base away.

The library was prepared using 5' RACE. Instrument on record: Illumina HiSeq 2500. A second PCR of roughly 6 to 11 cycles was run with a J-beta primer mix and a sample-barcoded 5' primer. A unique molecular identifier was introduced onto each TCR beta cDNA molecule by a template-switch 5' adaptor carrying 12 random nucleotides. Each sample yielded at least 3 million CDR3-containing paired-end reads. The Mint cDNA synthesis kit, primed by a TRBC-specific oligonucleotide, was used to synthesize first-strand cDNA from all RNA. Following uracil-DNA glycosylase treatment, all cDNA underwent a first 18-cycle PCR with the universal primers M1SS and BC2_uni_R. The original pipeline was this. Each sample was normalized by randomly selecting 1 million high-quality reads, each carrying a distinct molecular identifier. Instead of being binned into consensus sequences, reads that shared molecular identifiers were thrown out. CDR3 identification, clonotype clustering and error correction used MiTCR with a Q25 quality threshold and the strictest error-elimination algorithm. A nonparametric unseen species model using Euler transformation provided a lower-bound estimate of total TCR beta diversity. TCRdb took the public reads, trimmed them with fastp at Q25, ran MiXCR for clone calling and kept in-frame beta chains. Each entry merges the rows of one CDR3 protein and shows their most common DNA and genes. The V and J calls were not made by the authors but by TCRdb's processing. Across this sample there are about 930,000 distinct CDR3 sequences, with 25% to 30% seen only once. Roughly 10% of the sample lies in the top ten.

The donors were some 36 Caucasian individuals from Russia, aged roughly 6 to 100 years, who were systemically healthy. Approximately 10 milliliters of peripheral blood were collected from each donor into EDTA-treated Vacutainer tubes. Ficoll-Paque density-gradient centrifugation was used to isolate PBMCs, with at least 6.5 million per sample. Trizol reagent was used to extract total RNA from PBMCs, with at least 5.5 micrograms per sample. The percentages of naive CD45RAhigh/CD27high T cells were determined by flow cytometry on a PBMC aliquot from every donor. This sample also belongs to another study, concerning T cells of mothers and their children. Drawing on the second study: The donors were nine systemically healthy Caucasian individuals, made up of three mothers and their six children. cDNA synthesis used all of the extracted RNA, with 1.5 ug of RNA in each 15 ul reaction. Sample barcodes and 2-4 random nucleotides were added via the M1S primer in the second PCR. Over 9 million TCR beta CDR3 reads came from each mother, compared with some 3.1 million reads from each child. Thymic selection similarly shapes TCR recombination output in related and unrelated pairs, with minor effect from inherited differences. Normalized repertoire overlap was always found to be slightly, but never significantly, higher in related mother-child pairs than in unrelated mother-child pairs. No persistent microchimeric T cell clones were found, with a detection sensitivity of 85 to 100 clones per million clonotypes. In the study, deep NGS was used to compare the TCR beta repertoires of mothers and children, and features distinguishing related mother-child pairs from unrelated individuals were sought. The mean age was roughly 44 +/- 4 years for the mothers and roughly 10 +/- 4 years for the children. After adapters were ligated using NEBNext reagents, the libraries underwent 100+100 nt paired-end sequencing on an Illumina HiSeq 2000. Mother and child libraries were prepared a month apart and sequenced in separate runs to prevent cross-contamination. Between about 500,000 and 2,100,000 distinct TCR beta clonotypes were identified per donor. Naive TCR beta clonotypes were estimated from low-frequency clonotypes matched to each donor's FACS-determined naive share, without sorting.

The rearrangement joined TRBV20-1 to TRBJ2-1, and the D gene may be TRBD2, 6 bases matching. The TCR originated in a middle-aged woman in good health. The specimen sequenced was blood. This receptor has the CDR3 CSARQGGYNEQFF. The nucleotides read TGCAGTGCTAGACAGGGAGGCTACAATGAGCAGTTCTTC.